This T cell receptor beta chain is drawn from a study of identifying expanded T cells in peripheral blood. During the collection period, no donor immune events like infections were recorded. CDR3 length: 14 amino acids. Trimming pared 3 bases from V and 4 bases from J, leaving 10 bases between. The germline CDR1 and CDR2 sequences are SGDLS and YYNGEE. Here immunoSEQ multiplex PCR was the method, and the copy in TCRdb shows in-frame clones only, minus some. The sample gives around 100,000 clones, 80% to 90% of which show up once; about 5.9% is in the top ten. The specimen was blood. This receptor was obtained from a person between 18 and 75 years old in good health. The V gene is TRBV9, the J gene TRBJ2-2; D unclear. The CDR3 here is CASSAQIATGELFF. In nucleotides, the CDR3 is TGTGCCAGCAGCGCCCAAATAGCCACCGGGGAGCTGTTTTTT.